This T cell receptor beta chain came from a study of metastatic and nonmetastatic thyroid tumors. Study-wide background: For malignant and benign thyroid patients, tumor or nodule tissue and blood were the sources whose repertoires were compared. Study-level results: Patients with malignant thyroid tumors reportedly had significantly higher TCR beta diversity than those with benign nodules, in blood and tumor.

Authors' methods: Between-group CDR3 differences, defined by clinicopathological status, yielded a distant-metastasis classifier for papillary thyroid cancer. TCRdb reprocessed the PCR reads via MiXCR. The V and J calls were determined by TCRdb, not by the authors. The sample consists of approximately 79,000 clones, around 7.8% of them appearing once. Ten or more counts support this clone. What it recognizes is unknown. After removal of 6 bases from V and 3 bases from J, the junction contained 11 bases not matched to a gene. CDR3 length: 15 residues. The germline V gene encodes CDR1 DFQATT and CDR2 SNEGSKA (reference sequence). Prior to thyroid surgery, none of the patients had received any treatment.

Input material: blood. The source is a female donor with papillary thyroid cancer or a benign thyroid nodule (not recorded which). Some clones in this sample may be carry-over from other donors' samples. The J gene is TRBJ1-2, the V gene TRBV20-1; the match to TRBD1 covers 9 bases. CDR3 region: CSAENIQGADYGYTF. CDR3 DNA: TGCAGTGCCGAAAATATACAGGGGGCGGACTATGGCTACACCTTC.